This is a list of T cell receptor beta chains from one sample in a study of blood T cell repertoires in COVID-19. Clones were sequenced by immunoSEQ multiplex PCR, and TCRdb holds only the in-frame ones, with some missing. The sample has tens of thousands of clones, about nine tenths seen once. Sequenced: peripheral blood. The receptor set was obtained from a human donor in a cohort sampled during active COVID-19. The CDR3 runs from the conserved cysteine through the conserved F or W. D genes are given only for firm matches. A clone size is listed for some rows: how often the clone was seen (once, few, many), or a class if it is expanded.

d_call	v_call	j_call	clone_size	cdr3_aa	cdr3_nt
-	TRBV27	TRBJ1-5	-	CASSLQGTSGNQPQHF	TGTGCCAGCAGTTTACAGGGGACATCAGGCAATCAGCCCCAGCATTTT
TRBD1	TRBV6-5	TRBJ2-7	-	CASGLARTGSYEQYF	TGTGCCAGCGGTCTTGCTCGGACAGGTTCCTACGAGCAGTACTTC
-	TRBV12-3/TRBV12-4	TRBJ1-4	-	CASRIGGSEKLFF	TGTGCCAGCAGGATCGGAGGCTCTGAAAAACTGTTTTTT
-	TRBV28	TRBJ2-6	once	CASSFFRGRASGANVLTF	TGTGCCAGCAGTTTCTTCAGGGGAAGGGCCTCTGGGGCCAACGTCCTGACTTTC
TRBD2	TRBV30	TRBJ2-3	-	CAWSGTSSGKTDTQYF	TGTGCCTGGAGTGGGACCTCTAGCGGGAAAACAGATACGCAGTATTTT
-	TRBV28	TRBJ2-7	-	CASSPGPSYEQYF	TGTGCCAGCAGCCCGGGTCCTTCCTACGAGCAGTACTTC
-	TRBV28	TRBJ2-1	few	CASNEDIASYNEQFF	TGTGCCAGCAACGAGGACATAGCCTCCTACAATGAGCAGTTCTTC
TRBD2	TRBV11-3	TRBJ2-2	-	CASSPSAGGRELFF	TGTGCCAGCAGCCCATCGGCGGGAGGCCGGGAGCTGTTTTTT
-	TRBV5-1	TRBJ2-7	-	CASSPVQGREQYF	TGCGCCAGCAGCCCCGTACAGGGTCGGGAGCAGTACTTC
TRBD2	TRBV30	TRBJ2-1	-	CAWSGGGSIYNEQFF	TGTGCCTGGAGTGGGGGGGGATCAATTTACAATGAGCAGTTCTTC
TRBD1	TRBV27	TRBJ1-2	-	CASTPGQGGIYGYTF	TGTGCCAGCACCCCCGGTCAAGGGGGCATCTATGGCTACACCTTC
-	TRBV27	TRBJ2-1	-	CASSLSRGNEQFF	TGTGCCAGCAGTTTATCGCGAGGGAATGAGCAGTTCTTC
-	TRBV12-3/TRBV12-4	TRBJ2-7	few	CASSQRYEQYF	TGTGCCAGCAGCCAACGGTACGAGCAGTACTTC
TRBD1	TRBV15	TRBJ1-1	-	CATRDRGPNTEAFF	TGTGCCACCAGGGACAGGGGGCCTAACACTGAAGCTTTCTTT
TRBD2	TRBV7-2	TRBJ2-6	-	CASSLGGAGANVLTF	TGTGCCAGCAGCTTGGGGGGGGCTGGGGCCAACGTCCTGACTTTC
TRBD2	TRBV7-8	TRBJ2-2	-	CASSHGLSGRTGELFF	TGTGCCAGCAGCCACGGGCTTAGCGGGAGGACCGGGGAGCTGTTTTTT
-	TRBV24-1	TRBJ1-5	once	CATSGSYSNQPQHF	TGTGCCACCTCCGGGTCGTATAGCAATCAGCCCCAGCATTTT
-	TRBV7-3	TRBJ2-7	-	CASSYHAGLGVEQYF	TGTGCCAGCAGCTACCACGCGGGACTCGGTGTCGAGCAGTACTTC
-	TRBV5-1	TRBJ2-1	-	CASSLVGGTPPNEQFF	TGCGCCAGCAGCTTGGTTGGCGGAACCCCCCCCAATGAGCAGTTCTTC
-	TRBV2	TRBJ2-6	few	CASGTASGRGTGANVLTF	TGTGCCAGCGGGACTGCGTCGGGCAGGGGGACTGGGGCCAACGTCCTGACTTTC
-	TRBV18	TRBJ1-2	once	CASSPLRENYGYTF	TGTGCCAGCTCACCTTTACGTGAGAACTATGGCTACACCTTC
TRBD2	TRBV3-1/TRBV3-2	TRBJ2-7	-	CASSPAAGLRYEQYF	TGTGCCAGCAGCCCCGCAGCGGGATTACGGTACGAGCAGTACTTC
TRBD1	TRBV18	TRBJ1-4	-	CASSPIVWTGREKLFF	TGTGCCAGCTCACCGATCGTTTGGACAGGGCGAGAAAAACTGTTTTTT
-	TRBV18	TRBJ2-2	-	CASSPGTHNTGELFF	TGTGCCAGCTCACCCGGGACTCATAACACCGGGGAGCTGTTTTTT
-	TRBV6-5	TRBJ2-7	-	CASSYTRVYEQYF	TGTGCCAGCAGTTACACCCGGGTCTACGAGCAGTACTTC
TRBD1	TRBV14	TRBJ1-5	-	CASSQDTGTGGTREPQHF	TGTGCCAGCAGCCAAGATACGGGGACAGGTGGAACGAGGGAGCCCCAGCATTTT
-	TRBV21-1	TRBJ2-7	-	CASSLPGRTSEIYEQYF	TGTGCCAGCAGCTTACCAGGGAGGACTAGCGAGATTTACGAGCAGTACTTC
-	TRBV2	TRBJ2-1	-	CASSEQREQFF	TGTGCCAGCAGTGAGCAGCGAGAGCAGTTCTTC
-	TRBV28	TRBJ2-3	-	CASSFRSRTDTQYF	TGTGCCAGCAGTTTTCGTAGTAGAACAGATACGCAGTATTTT
TRBD1	TRBV7-8	TRBJ1-6	-	CASSLEGTGNSPLHF	TGTGCCAGCAGCTTAGAGGGGACAGGGAATTCACCCCTCCACTTT
TRBD1	TRBV3-1/TRBV3-2	TRBJ1-3	-	CASSLWTGAGNTIYF	TGTGCCAGCAGCCTTTGGACAGGGGCTGGAAACACCATATATTTT
TRBD1	TRBV3-1/TRBV3-2	TRBJ2-1	-	CASSRQGDNEQFF	TGTGCCAGCAGCCGTCAGGGGGACAATGAGCAGTTCTTC
TRBD2	TRBV27	TRBJ2-6	-	CASLGLAGAGANVLTF	TGTGCCAGCCTTGGACTAGCGGGAGCTGGGGCCAACGTCCTGACTTTC
-	TRBV19	TRBJ2-2	-	CATPYTGELFF	TGTGCCACCCCGTACACCGGGGAGCTGTTTTTT
TRBD1	TRBV5-1	TRBJ2-7	-	CASSLEGAEQYF	TGCGCCAGCAGCTTGGAGGGGGCCGAGCAGTACTTC
TRBD1	TRBV28	TRBJ1-4	-	CASRYRTGGDEKLFF	TGTGCCAGCAGATACAGGACAGGGGGGGATGAAAAACTGTTTTTT
-	TRBV4-2	TRBJ2-1	-	CASSQVPLGTSLDSYNEQFF	TGTGCCAGCAGCCAAGTCCCCTTGGGGACTTCCCTTGACTCCTACAATGAGCAGTTCTTC
TRBD1	TRBV18	TRBJ2-3	-	CASSLLGDRDADTQYF	TGTGCCAGCTCGCTCCTTGGCGACAGGGATGCAGATACGCAGTATTTT
TRBD1	TRBV5-1	TRBJ2-3	-	CASSGTGSTDTQYF	TGCGCCAGCAGCGGGACAGGGAGCACAGATACGCAGTATTTT
TRBD1	TRBV19	TRBJ1-1	-	CASRRQGGTEAFF	TGTGCCAGTAGACGACAGGGGGGCACTGAAGCTTTCTTT
TRBD2	TRBV30	TRBJ2-3	-	CAWTSGGDTQYF	TGTGCCTGGACTAGCGGGGGAGATACGCAGTATTTT
-	TRBV3-1/TRBV3-2	TRBJ2-7	-	CASSQAREQYF	TGTGCCAGCAGCCAAGCTAGGGAGCAGTACTTC
-	TRBV7-2	TRBJ2-1	-	CASSAGLFGEQFF	TGTGCCAGCAGCGCCGGACTCTTCGGTGAGCAGTTCTTC
-	TRBV19	TRBJ1-2	-	CASTFTRGVYYGYTF	TGTGCCAGTACTTTTACACGGGGTGTTTACTATGGCTACACCTTC
TRBD2	TRBV10-1	TRBJ2-1	few	CASSPGTSDGNEQFF	TGCGCCAGCAGCCCCGGGACTAGCGATGGAAATGAGCAGTTCTTC
TRBD1	TRBV7-9	TRBJ1-4	-	CASSPGGLTNEKLFF	TGTGCCAGCAGCCCAGGGGGCCTCACTAATGAAAAACTGTTTTTT
-	TRBV29-1	TRBJ1-5	once	CSVSWRDQPQHF	TGCAGCGTTTCCTGGAGAGATCAGCCCCAGCATTTT
-	TRBV11-2	TRBJ2-1	-	CASSLAGLRNGEFF	TGTGCCAGCAGCTTAGCGGGCCTCCGTAACGGGGAGTTCTTC
TRBD1	TRBV18	TRBJ1-1	-	CASSQGQVEAFF	TGTGCCAGCTCACAGGGACAGGTCGAAGCTTTCTTT
-	TRBV25-1	TRBJ1-6	-	CASSVSTLNSPLHF	TGTGCCAGCAGTGTGTCTACCTTGAATTCACCCCTCCACTTT
-	TRBV5-1	TRBJ1-1	-	CASRGGENTEAFF	TGCGCCAGCAGGGGGGGGGAGAACACTGAAGCTTTCTTT
-	TRBV6-5	TRBJ1-2	once	CASSPGGRVYGYTF	TGTGCCAGCAGCCCCGGGGGGCGAGTCTATGGCTACACCTTC
TRBD1	TRBV3-1/TRBV3-2	TRBJ1-1	-	CASSERQGTEAFF	TGTGCCAGCAGCGAACGACAGGGTACTGAAGCTTTCTTT
-	TRBV5-1	TRBJ2-5	-	CASSYDTQETQYF	TGCGCCAGCAGCTATGACACCCAAGAGACCCAGTACTTC
-	TRBV16	TRBJ2-6	-	CASSQDIRSGANVLTF	TGTGCCAGCAGCCAAGACATACGCTCTGGGGCCAACGTCCTGACTTTC
-	TRBV30	TRBJ1-2	-	CACPRQALYGYTF	TGTGCCTGTCCTCGACAGGCTCTCTATGGCTACACCTTC
-	TRBV7-2	TRBJ2-5	-	CASSLAGAARTQYF	TGTGCCAGCAGCTTAGCGGGAGCCGCTCGGACCCAGTACTTC
TRBD2	TRBV28	TRBJ2-7	-	CASISRVAGGLYEQYF	TGTGCCAGCATCTCCCGGGTAGCGGGAGGACTCTACGAGCAGTACTTC
TRBD2	TRBV25-1	TRBJ2-7	-	CASMGLLAGSSYEQYF	TGTGCCAGCATGGGGCTACTAGCGGGAAGCTCCTACGAGCAGTACTTC